Sequencing of this T cell receptor beta chain was carried out in a study of response to subunit inactivated influenza vaccine. CDR3 length: 13 amino acids. Per germline, CDR1 SQVTM and CDR2 ANQGSEA. V shed 5 bases and J shed 0 bases, with 10 bases lying between them. TCRdb passed the RT-PCR reads through MiXCR, listing each CDR3 protein once. The repertoire holds about 540,000 distinct CDR3 sequences, with less than 25% as singletons. This sample also appeared in a second study, on T cells expressing NK-cell markers. That source notes: TCR beta libraries carry UMIs added by 5'RACE template switching. The study drew TCR beta repertoires from sorted CD3+CD56+NKG2C+, CD3+CD56+NKG2C- and CD3+CD56-NKG2C+ T cells. In several donors, dominant clonotypes made up about 25-60.1% of CD3+CD56-NKG2C+ cells.

The specimen comprised CD4+ T cells sorted from PBMCs, sampled 11 to 12 days after vaccination. This TCR was recovered from a man aged 45 to 65 who received an inactivated influenza vaccine. V and J are TRBV29-1 and TRBJ2-5; D may be TRBD2 (5 bases). The CDR3: CSVRGQYQETQYF. The CDR3 bases are TGCAGCGTTCGGGGTCAGTACCAAGAGACCCAGTACTTC.